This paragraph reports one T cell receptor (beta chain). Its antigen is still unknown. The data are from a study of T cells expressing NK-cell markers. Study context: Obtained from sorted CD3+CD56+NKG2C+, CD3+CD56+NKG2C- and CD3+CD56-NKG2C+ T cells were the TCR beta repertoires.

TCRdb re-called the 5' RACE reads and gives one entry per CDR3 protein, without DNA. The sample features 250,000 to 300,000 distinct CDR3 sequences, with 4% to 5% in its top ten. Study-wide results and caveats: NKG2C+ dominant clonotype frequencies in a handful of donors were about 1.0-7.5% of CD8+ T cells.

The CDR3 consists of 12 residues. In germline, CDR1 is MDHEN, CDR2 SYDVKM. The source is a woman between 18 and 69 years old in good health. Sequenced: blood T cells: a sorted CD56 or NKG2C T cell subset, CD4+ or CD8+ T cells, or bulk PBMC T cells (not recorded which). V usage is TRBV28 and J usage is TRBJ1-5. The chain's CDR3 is CATLTGRQPQHF.